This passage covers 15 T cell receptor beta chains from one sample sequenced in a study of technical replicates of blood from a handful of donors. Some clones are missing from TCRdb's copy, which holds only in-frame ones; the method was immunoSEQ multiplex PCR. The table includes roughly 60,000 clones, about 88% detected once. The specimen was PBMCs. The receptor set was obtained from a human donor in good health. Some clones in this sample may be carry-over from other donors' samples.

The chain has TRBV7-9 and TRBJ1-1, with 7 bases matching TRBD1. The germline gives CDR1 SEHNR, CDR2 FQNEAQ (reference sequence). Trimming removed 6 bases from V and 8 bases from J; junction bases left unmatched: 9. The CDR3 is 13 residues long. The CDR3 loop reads CASRRDRAGEAFF. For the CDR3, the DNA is TGTGCCAGCAGACGAGACAGGGCGGGGGAAGCTTTCTTT.

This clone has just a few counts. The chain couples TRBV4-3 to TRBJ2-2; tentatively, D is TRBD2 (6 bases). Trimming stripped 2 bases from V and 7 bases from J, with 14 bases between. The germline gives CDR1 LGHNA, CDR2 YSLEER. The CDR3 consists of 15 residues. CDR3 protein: CASSQSRRAGGELFF. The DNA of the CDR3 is TGCGCCAGCAGCCAATCACGGAGGGCCGGCGGGGAGCTGTTTTTT.

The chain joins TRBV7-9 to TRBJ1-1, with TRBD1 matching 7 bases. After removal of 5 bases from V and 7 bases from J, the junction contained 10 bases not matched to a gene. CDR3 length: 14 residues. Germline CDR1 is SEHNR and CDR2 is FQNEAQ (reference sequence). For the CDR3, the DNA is TGTGCCAGCAGCCCCGGACAGGTTCACGTTGAAGCTTTCTTT. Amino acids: CASSPGQVHVEAFF.

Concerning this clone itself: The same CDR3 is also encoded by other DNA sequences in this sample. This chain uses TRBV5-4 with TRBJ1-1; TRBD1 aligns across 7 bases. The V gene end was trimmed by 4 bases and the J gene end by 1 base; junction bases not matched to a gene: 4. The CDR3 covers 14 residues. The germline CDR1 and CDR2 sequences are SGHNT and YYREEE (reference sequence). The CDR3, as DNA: TGTGCCAGCAGCCTAAGGGGGCGGAACACTGAAGCTTTCTTT. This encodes CASSLRGRNTEAFF. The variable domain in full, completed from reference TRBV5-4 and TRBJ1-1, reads ETGVTQSPTHLIKTRGQQVTLRCSSQSGHNTVSWYQQALGQGPQFIFQYYREEENGRGNFPPRFSGLQFPNYSSELNVNALELDDSALYLCASSLRGRNTEAFFGQGTRLTVV.

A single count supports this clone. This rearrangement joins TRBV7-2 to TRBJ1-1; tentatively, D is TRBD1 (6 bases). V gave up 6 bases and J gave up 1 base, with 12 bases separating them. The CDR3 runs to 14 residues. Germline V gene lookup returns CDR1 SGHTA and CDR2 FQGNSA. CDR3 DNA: TGTGCCAGCAGACGGACAGTGACGAACACTGAAGCTTTCTTT. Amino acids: CASRRTVTNTEAFF.

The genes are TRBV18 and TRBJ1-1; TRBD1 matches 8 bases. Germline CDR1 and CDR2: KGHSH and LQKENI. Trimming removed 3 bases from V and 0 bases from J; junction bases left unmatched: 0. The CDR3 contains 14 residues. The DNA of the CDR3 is TGTGCCAGCTCACCGGGACAGGTGAACACTGAAGCTTTCTTT. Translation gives CASSPGQVNTEAFF.

The CDR3 nucleotides read TGTGCCAGTAGTACCGGCCTAGCAGGTCAAGAGACCCAGTACTTC. This translates into CASSTGLAGQETQYF. The J gene is TRBJ2-5, the V gene TRBV19; possible D gene TRBD2, 5 bases. CDR1 is LNHDA and CDR2 is SQIVND in the germline V gene (reference sequence). Trimming stripped 4 bases from V and 2 bases from J, with 14 bases between. The CDR3 contains 15 residues. Drawing the rest from reference TRBV19 and TRBJ2-5, the complete variable domain is DGGITQSPKYLFRKEGQNVTLSCEQNLNHDAMYWYRQDPGQGLRLIYYSQIVNDFQKGDIAEGYSVSREKKESFPLTVTSAQKNPTAFYLCASSTGLAGQETQYFGPGTRLLVL.

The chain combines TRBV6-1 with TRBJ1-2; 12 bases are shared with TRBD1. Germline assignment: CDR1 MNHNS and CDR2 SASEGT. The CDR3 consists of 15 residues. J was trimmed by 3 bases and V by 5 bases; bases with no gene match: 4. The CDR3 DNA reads TGTGCCAGCAGTAGGGGACAGGGGGCGGACTATGGCTACACCTTC. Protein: CASSRGQGADYGYTF.

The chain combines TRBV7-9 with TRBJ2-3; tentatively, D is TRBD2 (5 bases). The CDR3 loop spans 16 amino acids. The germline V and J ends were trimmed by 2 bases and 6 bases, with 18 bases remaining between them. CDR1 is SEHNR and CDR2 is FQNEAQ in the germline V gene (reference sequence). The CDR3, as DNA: TGTGCCAGCAGCTTATCGCGAGGGTTCTTTTCGGATACGCAGTATTTT. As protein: CASSLSRGFFSDTQYF.

Here the CDR3 reads CASSYAGDTGELFF. The CDR3 DNA reads TGTGCCAGCAGTTACGCAGGGGACACCGGGGAGCTGTTTTTT. This rearrangement joins TRBV6-6 to TRBJ2-2, with D perhaps TRBD1 (6 bases). The CDR3 is 14 residues long. CDR1 MNHNY and CDR2 SVGAGI come from the germline V gene (reference sequence). Trimming stripped 2 bases from V and 3 bases from J, with 7 bases between.

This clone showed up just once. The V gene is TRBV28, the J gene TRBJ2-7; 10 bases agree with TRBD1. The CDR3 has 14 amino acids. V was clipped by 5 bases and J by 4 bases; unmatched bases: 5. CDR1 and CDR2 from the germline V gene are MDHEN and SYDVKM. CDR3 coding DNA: TGTGCCAGCAGTGGTTGGGACAGGGGTTACGAGCAGTACTTC. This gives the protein CASSGWDRGYEQYF.

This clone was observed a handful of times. The CDR3 region is CASSQDGSGGRSPLHF. The CDR3 nucleotides are TGCGCCAGCAGCCAAGACGGCTCAGGGGGCAGATCACCCCTCCACTTT. V gene TRBV4-3 combines with J gene TRBJ1-6, with 8 bases matching TRBD1. Germline CDR1 LGHNA, CDR2 YSLEER. Trimming removed 0 bases from V and 10 bases from J; junction bases left unmatched: 8. This CDR3 is 16 amino acids long.

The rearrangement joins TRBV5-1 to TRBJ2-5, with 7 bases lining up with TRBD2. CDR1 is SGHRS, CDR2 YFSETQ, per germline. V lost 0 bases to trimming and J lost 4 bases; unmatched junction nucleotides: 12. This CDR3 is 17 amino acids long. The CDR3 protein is CASSLGVAGAVVETQYF. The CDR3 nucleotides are TGCGCCAGCAGCTTGGGGGTGGCGGGAGCCGTTGTAGAGACCCAGTACTTC.

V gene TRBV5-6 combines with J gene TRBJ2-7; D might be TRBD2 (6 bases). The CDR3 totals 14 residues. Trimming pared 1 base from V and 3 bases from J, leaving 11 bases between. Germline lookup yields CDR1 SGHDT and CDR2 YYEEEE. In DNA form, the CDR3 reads TGTGCCAGCAGCTTGTGGGGGGTCGGCTACGAGCAGTACTTC. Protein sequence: CASSLWGVGYEQYF.

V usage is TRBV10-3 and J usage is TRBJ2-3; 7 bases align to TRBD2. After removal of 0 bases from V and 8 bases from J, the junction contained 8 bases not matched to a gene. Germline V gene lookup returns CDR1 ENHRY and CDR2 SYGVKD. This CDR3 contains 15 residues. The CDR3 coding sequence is TGTGCCATCAGTGAGTCCAGAGGGGAGGGCCCTACGCAGTATTTT. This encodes CAISESRGEGPTQYF.